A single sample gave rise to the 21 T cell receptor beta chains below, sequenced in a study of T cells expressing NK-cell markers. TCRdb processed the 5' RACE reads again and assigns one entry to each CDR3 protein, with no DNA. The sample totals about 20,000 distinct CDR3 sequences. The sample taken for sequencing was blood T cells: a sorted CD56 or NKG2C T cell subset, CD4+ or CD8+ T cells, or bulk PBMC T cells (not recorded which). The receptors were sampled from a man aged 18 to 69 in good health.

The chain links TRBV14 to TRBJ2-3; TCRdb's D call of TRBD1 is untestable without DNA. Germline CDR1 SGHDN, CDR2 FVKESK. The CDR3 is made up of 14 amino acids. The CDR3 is CASSPVGRGDTQYF.

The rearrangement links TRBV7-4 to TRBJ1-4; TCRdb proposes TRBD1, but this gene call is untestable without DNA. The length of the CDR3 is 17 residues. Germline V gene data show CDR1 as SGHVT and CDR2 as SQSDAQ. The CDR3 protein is CASSLPWDRARGEKLFF.

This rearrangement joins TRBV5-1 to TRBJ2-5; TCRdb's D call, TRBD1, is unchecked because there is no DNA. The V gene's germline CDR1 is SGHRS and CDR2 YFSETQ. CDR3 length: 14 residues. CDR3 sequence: CASSLFTGKETQYF.

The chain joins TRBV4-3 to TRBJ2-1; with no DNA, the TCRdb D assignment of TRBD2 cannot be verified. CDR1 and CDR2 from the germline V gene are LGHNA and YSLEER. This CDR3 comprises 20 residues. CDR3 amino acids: CASSQDGWLAGGRSYNEQFF.

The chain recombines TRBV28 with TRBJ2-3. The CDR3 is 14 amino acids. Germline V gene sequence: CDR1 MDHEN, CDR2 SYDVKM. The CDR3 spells CASSLSPLADTQYF. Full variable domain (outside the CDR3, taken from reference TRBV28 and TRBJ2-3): DVKVTQSSRYLVKRTGEKVFLECVQDMDHENMFWYRQDPGLGLRLIYFSYDVKMKEKGDIPEGYSVSREKKERFSLILESASTNQTSMYLCASSLSPLADTQYFGPGTRLTVL.

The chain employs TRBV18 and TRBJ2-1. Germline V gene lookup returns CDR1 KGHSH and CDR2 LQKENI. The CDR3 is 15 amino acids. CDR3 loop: CASSLTGVLYNEQFF.

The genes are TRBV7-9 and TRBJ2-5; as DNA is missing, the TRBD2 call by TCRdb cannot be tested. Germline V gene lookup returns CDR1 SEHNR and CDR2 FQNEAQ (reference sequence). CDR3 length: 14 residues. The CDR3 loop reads CASSLGGGGETQYF.

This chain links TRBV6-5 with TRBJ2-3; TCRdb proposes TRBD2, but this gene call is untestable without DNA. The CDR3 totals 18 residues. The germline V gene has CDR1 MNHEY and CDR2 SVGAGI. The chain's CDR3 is CASSYGGIAGGHTDTQYF.

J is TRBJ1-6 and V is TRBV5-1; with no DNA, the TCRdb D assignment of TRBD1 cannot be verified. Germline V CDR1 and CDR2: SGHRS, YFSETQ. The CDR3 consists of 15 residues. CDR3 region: CASSPGAVTNSPLHF.

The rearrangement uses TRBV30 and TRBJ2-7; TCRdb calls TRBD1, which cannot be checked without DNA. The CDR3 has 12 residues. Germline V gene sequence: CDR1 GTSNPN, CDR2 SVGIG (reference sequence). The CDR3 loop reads CAWSLGDDEQYF.

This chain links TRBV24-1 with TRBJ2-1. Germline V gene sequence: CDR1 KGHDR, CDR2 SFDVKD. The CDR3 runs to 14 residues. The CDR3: CATRGSGSYNEQFF.

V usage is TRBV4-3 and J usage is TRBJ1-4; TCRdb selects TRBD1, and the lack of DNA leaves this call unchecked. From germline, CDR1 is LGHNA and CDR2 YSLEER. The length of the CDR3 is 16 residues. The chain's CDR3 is CASSRKWKQDNEKLFF.

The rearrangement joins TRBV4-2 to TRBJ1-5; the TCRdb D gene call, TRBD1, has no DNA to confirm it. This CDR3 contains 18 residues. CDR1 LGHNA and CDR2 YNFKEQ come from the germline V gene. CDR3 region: CASSQDWVGTGSGQPQHF.

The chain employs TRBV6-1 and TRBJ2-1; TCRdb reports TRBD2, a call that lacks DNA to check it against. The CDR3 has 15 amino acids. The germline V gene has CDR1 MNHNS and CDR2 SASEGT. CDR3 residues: CASNSGLAGSNEQFF.

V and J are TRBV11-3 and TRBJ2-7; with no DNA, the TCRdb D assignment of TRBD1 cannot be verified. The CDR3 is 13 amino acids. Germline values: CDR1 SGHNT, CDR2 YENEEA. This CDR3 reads CASSLNRLNEQYF.

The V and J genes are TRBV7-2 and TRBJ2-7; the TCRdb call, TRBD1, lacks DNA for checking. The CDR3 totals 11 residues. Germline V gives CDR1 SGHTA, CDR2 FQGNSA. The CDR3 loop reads CASSLVTGQYF.

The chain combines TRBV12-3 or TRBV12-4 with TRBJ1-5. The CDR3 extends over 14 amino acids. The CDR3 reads CASSLVGRNQPQHF.

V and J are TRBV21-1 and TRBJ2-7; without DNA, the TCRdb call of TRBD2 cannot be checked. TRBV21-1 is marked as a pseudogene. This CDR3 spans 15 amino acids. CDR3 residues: CASSKALAASYEQYF.

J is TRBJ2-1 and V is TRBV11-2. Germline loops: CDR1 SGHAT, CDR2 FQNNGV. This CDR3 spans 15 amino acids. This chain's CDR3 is CASSPYNGPNNEQFF.

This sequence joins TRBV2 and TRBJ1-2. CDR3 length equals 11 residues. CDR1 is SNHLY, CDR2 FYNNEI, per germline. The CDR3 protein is CASTLAVGYTF.

CDR3: CASSLGGGNQPQHF. The chain is built from TRBV7-9 and TRBJ1-5. Germline CDR1 SEHNR, CDR2 FQNEAQ (reference sequence). This CDR3 region has 14 residues.